This is a list of T cell receptor beta chains from one sample in a study of T cells in Graves' hyperthyroidism and ophthalmopathy. TCRdb processed the multiplex PCR reads anew with MiXCR; each CDR3 protein has one entry. The sample includes fewer than 650,000 distinct CDR3 sequences, over 35% seen only once; the top ten take roughly 45%. The sequenced sample consisted of peripheral blood or thyroid tissue (not recorded which). These receptors all come from an adult woman with Graves' disease, either hyperthyroidism or ophthalmopathy (not recorded which). Both conserved end residues are part of each CDR3. Each record gives: D gene, V gene, J gene, clone size, CDR3 DNA, CDR3 protein. The D gene is left open where the match is weak. For some rows the clone size is stated as once, few or many, or as a class when expanded; others skip it.

-,TRBV20-1,TRBJ1-2,-,TGCAGTGCCATGCCGGGGGGAGGCTACACCTTC,CSAMPGGGYTF
-,TRBV10-3,TRBJ2-7,-,TGTGCCATCAGTGAGTCGATAGTCGTGAGGGGGGCCGAGCAGTACTTC,CAISESIVVRGAEQYF
-,TRBV14,TRBJ2-7,once,TGTGCCAGCAGCCAAGATTGGAGGGCCCCGCGAACCGAGCAGTACTTC,CASSQDWRAPRTEQYF
-,TRBV15,TRBJ1-2,-,TGTGCCACCAGCAGCGGACTAGCGAGGGGCACCTATGGCTACACCTTC,CATSSGLARGTYGYTF
-,TRBV10-3,TRBJ1-5,many,TGTGCCATCAGTGATTCAGGATTAGATCAGCCCCAGCATTTT,CAISDSGLDQPQHF
TRBD2,TRBV20-1,TRBJ2-7,-,TGCAGTGCGCGGGAGGGGCGGGAGGTTCTCCACGAGCAGTACTTC,CSAREGREVLHEQYF
-,TRBV24-1,TRBJ2-3,-,TGTGCCACCCGAGAGGGGAAGAGGACAGATACGCAGTATTTT,CATREGKRTDTQYF
-,TRBV6-6,TRBJ1-2,-,TGTGCCAGCAGTTACTCGAAGAGGATAGCTAACTATGGCTACACCTTC,CASSYSKRIANYGYTF
TRBD1,TRBV2,TRBJ2-7,once,TGTGCCAGCAAAAAAGGGGACAGGGGTTCCTACGAGCAGTACTTC,CASKKGDRGSYEQYF
-,TRBV4-1,TRBJ1-6,-,TGTGCCAGCAGCGGGGTCAGTTTGTCCCCTATTAATTCACCCCTCCACTTT,CASSGVSLSPINSPLHF
-,TRBV7-2,TRBJ1-1,many,TGTGCCAGCAGCCAGGGATCTTGGAACACTGAAGCTTTCTTT,CASSQGSWNTEAFF
-,TRBV27,TRBJ1-6,few,TGTGCCAGCAGTTTAGGGTACAGCTATAATTCACCCCTCCACTTT,CASSLGYSYNSPLHF
TRBD1,TRBV5-1,TRBJ1-1,many,TGCGCCAGCAGCTTGGATGGACAGGGTATGGGGGCGGCTTTCTTT,CASSLDGQGMGAAFF
-,TRBV20-1,TRBJ2-5,few,TGCAGTGCTGCCTGGGAGACCCAGTACTTC,CSAAWETQYF
TRBD1,TRBV10-3,TRBJ2-7,many,TGTGCCGTACGACAGGGAGACTACGAGCAGTACTTC,CAVRQGDYEQYF
TRBD2,TRBV29-1,TRBJ2-2,once,TGCAGCGTTACTGGACTAGCGGGTTCCGGGGAGCTGTTTTTT,CSVTGLAGSGELFF
-,TRBV29-1,TRBJ1-2,many,TGCAGCGGATACGATTCAAATGGCTACACCTTC,CSGYDSNGYTF
-,TRBV6-2/TRBV6-3,TRBJ2-7,-,TGTGCCAGCAAGGGAGAAAGGGGGATCTACGAGCAGTACTTC,CASKGERGIYEQYF
TRBD1,TRBV5-1,TRBJ1-4,-,TGCGCCTCCGGGCCGGGACAGATAAATGAAAAACTGTTTTTT,CASGPGQINEKLFF
-,TRBV9,TRBJ2-3,-,TGTGCCAGCAGCGTAGTCGCCACAGATACGCAGTATTTT,CASSVVATDTQYF
-,TRBV7-2,TRBJ2-7,many,TGTGCCAGCAGCTTAGCGGGCCGGAGCTCCTACGAGCAGTACTTC,CASSLAGRSSYEQYF
-,TRBV5-1,TRBJ2-7,many,TGCGCCAGCAGCTTGGCGACAGATGCCTACGAGCAGTACTTC,CASSLATDAYEQYF
TRBD1,TRBV7-9,TRBJ1-5,few,TGTGCCAGCAGCTCCGGGACAGGCGGCCCCAGCAATCAGCCCCAGCATTTT,CASSSGTGGPSNQPQHF
-,TRBV29-1,TRBJ2-7,few,TGCAGCGGGAGTGTCTACGAGCAGTACTTC,CSGSVYEQYF
-,TRBV7-9,TRBJ2-2,-,TGTGCCAGCAGCTCCGTTGAACGCGGGGAGCTGTTTTTT,CASSSVERGELFF
-,TRBV5-8,TRBJ1-5,-,TGTGCCAGCAGCCTTGCCGGGACCATTCAGCCCCAGCATTTT,CASSLAGTIQPQHF
-,TRBV10-3,TRBJ2-6,few,TGTGCCATCAGTGGTCGGACGGGCGAGGCCAACGTCCTGACTTTC,CAISGRTGEANVLTF
TRBD1,TRBV10-1,TRBJ1-5,-,TGCGCCAGCAGTGAGTCGACAGGGAGGGGACGCAATCAGCCCCAGCATTTT,CASSESTGRGRNQPQHF
TRBD1,TRBV20-1,TRBJ2-7,many,TGCAGTGCTACCAGCCCGGGACAGGGGTCCTACGAGCAGTACTTC,CSATSPGQGSYEQYF
-,TRBV5-6,TRBJ2-5,many,TGTGCCAGCAGCTTGGGGGGGCGCAAAGAGACCCAGTACTTC,CASSLGGRKETQYF
TRBD1,TRBV9,TRBJ2-5,once,TGTGCCAGCAGCTCATATTTCGACAGGGATATTGTAGAGACCCAGTACTTC,CASSSYFDRDIVETQYF
TRBD1,TRBV2,TRBJ1-5,-,TGTGCCAGCCGACAGGGGCATAGCAATCAGCCCCAGCATTTT,CASRQGHSNQPQHF
-,TRBV11-1,TRBJ1-3,-,TGTGCCAGCAGCCCGGGGACTTTTAGCTCTGGAAACACCATATATTTT,CASSPGTFSSGNTIYF
TRBD1,TRBV15,TRBJ2-7,-,TGTGCCACCAGCAGAGGTCAAGGGGGCAGGTCCTCCTACGAGCAGTACTTC,CATSRGQGGRSSYEQYF
TRBD2,TRBV29-1,TRBJ2-5,-,TGCAGCGTTGAGGGTAGCGGGGGAGGAGAGACCCAGTACTTC,CSVEGSGGGETQYF
-,TRBV12-3/TRBV12-4,TRBJ2-5,-,TGTGCCAGCAAGACGACCCAGTACTTC,CASKTTQYF
-,TRBV5-6,TRBJ1-2,many,TGTGCCAGCAGCTTGTCCCTAGCTAACTATGGCTACACCTTC,CASSLSLANYGYTF
TRBD1,TRBV29-1,TRBJ1-6,many,TGCACCCTACCCCGGACAGGGGTCTCACCCCTCCACTTT,CTLPRTGVSPLHF
TRBD1,TRBV7-3,TRBJ2-7,many,TGTGCCAGCAGCTTAGACAGGGACCACGAGCAGTACTTC,CASSLDRDHEQYF
TRBD2,TRBV2,TRBJ2-5,-,TGTGCCAGCACCGACTTGACGGGGGGTCCCGGGACCCAGTACTTC,CASTDLTGGPGTQYF
-,TRBV29-1,TRBJ2-7,-,TGCAGCGTAGCCCCAGGGTCCACCTACGAGCAGTACTTC,CSVAPGSTYEQYF
-,TRBV7-6,TRBJ2-5,-,TGTGCCAGCAGCTTAGCGGTGAATCCGCAAGAGACCCAGTACTTC,CASSLAVNPQETQYF
-,TRBV11-2,TRBJ2-5,few,TGTGCCAGCAGCTTACTGGCTAGGTGCAAGGAGACCCAGTACTTC,CASSLLARCKETQYF
TRBD1,TRBV6-1,TRBJ1-5,many,TGTGCCAGCAGAATCGACAGGGGGATCAATCAGCCCCAGCATTTT,CASRIDRGINQPQHF
-,TRBV5-1,TRBJ1-1,-,TGCGCCAGCAGCTTGGCAGGGACGAGAACTGAAGCTTTCTTT,CASSLAGTRTEAFF
-,TRBV29-1,TRBJ2-5,many,TGCAGCGTTGGCGGAGGGCCAGGTGTGGAGACCCAGTACTTC,CSVGGGPGVETQYF
TRBD1,TRBV20-1,TRBJ1-5,many,TGCAGTGCTTTAACAGGGGGTAGCAATCAGCCCCAGCATTTT,CSALTGGSNQPQHF
-,TRBV5-4,TRBJ1-4,-,TGTGCCAGCAGCTTGGCCGGAAACCGAATTAATGAAAAACTGTTTTTT,CASSLAGNRINEKLFF
-,TRBV25-1,TRBJ2-5,-,TGTGCCAGCAACCAGTGGGGGGCTGAAGAGACCCAGTACTTC,CASNQWGAEETQYF
TRBD1,TRBV20-1,TRBJ2-7,-,TGCAGTGCTAACAGGGGTGCCGAGCAGTACTTC,CSANRGAEQYF
-,TRBV5-1,TRBJ2-7,many,TGCGCCAGCAGCTTGATTGGCAGCCCCTACGAGCAGTACTTC,CASSLIGSPYEQYF
-,TRBV7-9,TRBJ1-2,-,TGTGCCAGCAGCCCTGGGGACACCCCGAACTATGGCTACACCTTC,CASSPGDTPNYGYTF
-,TRBV10-3,TRBJ2-7,many,TGTGCCATCAGTGAGGAATACAGGGTCTGGGAGCAGTACTTC,CAISEEYRVWEQYF
TRBD1,TRBV20-1,TRBJ1-5,few,TGCAGTGCTAGCTCCGTAGACAGGGGCAGCAATCAGCCCCAGCATTTT,CSASSVDRGSNQPQHF
TRBD2,TRBV4-1,TRBJ2-5,many,TGCGCCAGCAGCCAAAGCGGGCTAGCGGGAATTGAGACCCAGTACTTC,CASSQSGLAGIETQYF
-,TRBV20-1,TRBJ2-2,-,TGCAGTGCCCCTACGTACACCGGGGAGCTGTTTTTT,CSAPTYTGELFF
-,TRBV7-2,TRBJ1-5,many,TGTGCCAGCAGCTTGGAGGGCCGGGCGCAGCCCCAGCATTTT,CASSLEGRAQPQHF
-,TRBV11-2,TRBJ2-5,-,TGTGCCAGCAGCCCTATCGGGGCCCTAGAGGGGACCCAGTACTTC,CASSPIGALEGTQYF
-,TRBV7-8,TRBJ2-7,few,TGTGCCAGCAGCTTAGGGCGTTCTAGCCCTCGATCCGAGCAGTACTTC,CASSLGRSSPRSEQYF
-,TRBV7-2,TRBJ2-7,-,TGTGCCAGCAGCCAAGACGTGGCAGTCTACGAGCAGTACTTC,CASSQDVAVYEQYF